This note documents a single TCR beta chain sequence. The antigen remains undetermined. This sample stems from a study of T-cell memory formation after mild COVID-19. Points from the study as a whole: Contracting clones from day 15 to 85 showed balanced CD4/CD8; later expanders favored CD4+.

Per germline, CDR1 SGHTA and CDR2 FQGTGA. V lost 5 bases to trimming and J lost 5 bases; unmatched junction nucleotides: 17. CDR3 length: 19 residues. TCRdb ran MiXCR on the 5' RACE reads and lists one entry per CDR3 protein. The sample includes some 410,000 distinct CDR3 sequences, roughly a quarter of them seen just once. The clonotype comes from an adult woman who had mild COVID-19 (a few samples of this study predate the infection). Cell type and time point are not known. The sample comprised PBMCs or a T cell subset sorted from them (not recorded which). The chain uses TRBV7-3 and TRBJ2-2, with 10 positions matching TRBD2. The CDR3 DNA reads TGTGCCAGCAGCGACAACCGAGGAGCGGGAGGGCCACTGACCGGGGAGCTGTTTTTT. Its translation is CASSDNRGAGGPLTGELFF.